This paragraph covers one T cell receptor (beta chain) sequence. The germline V and J ends were trimmed by 0 bases and 6 bases, with 8 bases remaining between them. The CDR3 sequence is 13 residues long. Germline CDR1 LGHNA, CDR2 YNFKEQ. This sample stems from a study of control samples from healthy donors and cancer patients. The assay was immunoSEQ multiplex PCR, and TCRdb's table has in-frame clones only and misses some. The sample has over 50,000 clones; under 90% are singletons. The clonotype comes from a man aged 65 to 85 in good health. V gene TRBV4-2 combines with J gene TRBJ1-2; D gene unclear. The sequencing input was blood. CDR3 in DNA: TGTGCCAGCAGCCAAGATGGTCGAGATGGCTACACCTTC. The encoded protein is CASSQDGRDGYTF.